Below are 27 T cell receptor beta chains sequenced from a single sample in a study of blood T cells in healthy people across ages. PCR was performed a second time for roughly 7 to 12 cycles using a sample-barcoded 5' primer and a J-beta primer mix. TCRdb redid the calling of the 5' RACE reads with MiXCR, one entry per CDR3 protein. The sample carries 1.5 million to 1.8 million distinct CDR3 sequences, roughly two fifths recorded once. The sample was blood. The receptor set was obtained from a woman aged 18-29 years in good health.

The V call is TRBV9, the J call TRBJ2-3; D gene uncertain. The CDR3 covers 15 residues. Germline CDR1 SGDLS, CDR2 YYNGEE. Trimming stripped 0 bases from V and 0 bases from J, with 8 bases between. For the CDR3, the DNA is TGTGCCAGCAGCGTAGCTAGACATAGCACAGATACGCAGTATTTT. It codes for CASSVARHSTDTQYF.

The sample holds a few counts of this clonotype. The chain links TRBV20-1 to TRBJ1-2; 7 positions match TRBD1. The germline CDR1 and CDR2 sequences are DFQATT and SNEGSKA (reference sequence). The ends lost 0 bases at V and 6 bases at J; junction bases unmatched: 7. This CDR3 spans 14 amino acids. CDR3 region: CSAREGEGADGYTF. CDR3 bases: TGCAGTGCTAGAGAGGGTGAGGGGGCCGATGGCTACACCTTC.

In DNA form, the CDR3 reads TGTGCCACCAACGAGAGGTATACGCAGTATTTT. As protein: CATNERYTQYF. The genes are TRBV15 and TRBJ2-3, with D unclear. Trimming removed 7 bases at V and 7 bases at J, with 9 bases between. Germline V lookup: CDR1 LNHNV, CDR2 YYDKDF (reference sequence). CDR3 length: 11 residues.

This clonotype was detected a few times. The chain links TRBV4-2 to TRBJ1-6; 9 positions match TRBD1. The V segment lost 0 bases and the J segment 7 bases; nucleotides outside the gene matches: 4. The CDR3 is 16 residues long. CDR1 and CDR2 (germline): LGHNA, YNFKEQ. The CDR3 protein is CASSQESGQGNSPLHF. In DNA, the CDR3 is TGTGCCAGCAGCCAAGAGTCGGGACAGGGAAATTCACCCCTCCACTTT.

This clonotype was seen more than once but under ten times. The chain combines TRBV20-1 with TRBJ1-1; D may be TRBD1 (6 bases). The CDR3 loop spans 14 amino acids. Trimming stripped 5 bases from V and 1 base from J, with 14 bases between. The V gene's germline CDR1 is DFQATT and CDR2 SNEGSKA (reference sequence). The CDR3 DNA is TGCAGTGCTCTGGACAGAAGGGGGAACACTGAAGCTTTCTTT. The encoded protein is CSALDRRGNTEAFF.

Note on this clonotype: The junction departs from germline at one end; a sequencing error may be responsible. This sequence joins TRBV12-3 or TRBV12-4 and TRBJ2-7, with D hard to call. The CDR3 covers 14 residues. In DNA, the CDR3 is TGTGCCAGCAGTTTTCGCCTAAGCTCCTACGGGCAGTACTTC. Protein: CASSFRLSSYGQYF.

This clonotype was seen just once. A single base separates this from a much larger clone, so it may be a read error. The chain links TRBV20-1 to TRBJ2-1, with 10 positions matching TRBD2. The J call could be wrong; TRBJ2-7 is a better fit for the DNA end. The germline V gene has CDR1 DFQATT and CDR2 SNEGSKA (reference sequence). The CDR3 has 17 amino acids. The CDR3: CSAAKAGGPITYNEQYF. The CDR3 DNA follows: TGCAGTGCCGCTAAAGCGGGGGGGCCCATTACCTACAATGAGCAGTACTTC.

J is TRBJ2-7 and V is TRBV20-1; D unresolved. From germline, CDR1 is DFQATT and CDR2 SNEGSKA (reference sequence). CDR3 length: 12 residues. Trimming left V 2 bases short and J 2 bases short, with 7 bases between. Here the CDR3 reads CSARRLAYEQYF. CDR3 nucleotides: TGCAGTGCTAGACGTCTAGCCTACGAGCAGTACTTC.

This clonotype was counted only a few times. The chain carries TRBV20-1 and TRBJ1-2, with D perhaps matching TRBD1 (5 bases). CDR1 and CDR2 (germline): DFQATT, SNEGSKA (reference sequence). The CDR3 runs 11 residues. The V and J ends lost 4 bases and 5 bases respectively, with 8 bases between them. The CDR3 is CSATDKYGYTF. In nucleotides, the CDR3 is TGCAGTGCTACGGACAAGTATGGCTACACCTTC.

This chain uses TRBV6-6 with TRBJ2-1; maybe TRBD2 (6 bases). This CDR3 comprises 16 residues. Trimming took 5 bases from V and 3 from J, leaving 17 bases between them. From germline, CDR1 is MNHNY and CDR2 SVGAGI (reference sequence). CDR3 loop: CASSPHTRGNYNEQFF. The CDR3 DNA follows: TGTGCCAGCAGTCCCCACACCCGGGGGAACTACAATGAGCAGTTCTTC.

In this sample, this clonotype turned up a few times. The chain is built from TRBV7-2 and TRBJ2-1; 8 positions agree with TRBD2. Per the germline V gene, CDR1 is SGHTA and CDR2 is FQGNSA. The CDR3 is made up of 16 amino acids. V shed 2 bases, J shed 4 bases, and the junction held 7 bases outside the gene matches. The CDR3 nucleotides read TGTGCCAGCAGCTTAAGGACTAGCCCTAAATACAATGAGCAGTTCTTC. Translating gives CASSLRTSPKYNEQFF.

This clonotype was seen a handful of times. The V gene is TRBV21-1, the J gene TRBJ2-3; TRBD2, the table's D call, lacks a check against the DNA. TRBV21-1 is a pseudogene segment. The CDR3 has 13 residues. CDR3 in DNA: TGTGCCAGCAGCAAAAGAGAACTAGCAACGCAGTATTTT. Translation: CASSKRELATQYF.

This chain connects TRBV4-3 to TRBJ2-7, with D perhaps given as TRBD1 or TRBD2 (5 bases each). This CDR3 is 16 amino acids long. In germline, CDR1 is LGHNA, CDR2 YSLEER. V was cut by 0 bases and J by 3 bases, with 15 bases left in between. CDR3 in amino acids: CASSQDARGRDYEQYF. DNA for the CDR3: TGCGCCAGCAGCCAAGATGCCCGGGGACGAGACTACGAGCAGTACTTC.

The table lists this clonotype with a few counts. This chain connects TRBV6-2 or TRBV6-3 to TRBJ1-1, with a tentative D call TRBD1 (5 bases). CDR3 size: 13 residues. V lost 5 bases and J 4 bases, leaving 11 bases between the germline ends. CDR1 and CDR2 (germline): MNHEY, SVGEGT. The CDR3 DNA reads TGTGCCAGCAGTACCGGGGGGGGCACTGAAGCTTTCTTT. This codes for CASSTGGGTEAFF.

This clonotype was found a few times. This CDR3 is CASSRLASGGYEQFF. In DNA form, the CDR3 reads TGTGCCAGCAGTAGGTTGGCTAGCGGTGGGTATGAGCAGTTCTTC. The J gene is TRBJ2-1, the V gene TRBV27; TRBD2 matches 7 bases. Germline V gives CDR1 MNHEY, CDR2 SMNVEV (reference sequence). J gave up 8 bases and V 5 bases, and 12 bases lay outside the gene matches. The CDR3 is 15 amino acids.

V is TRBV5-5 and J is TRBJ2-2; tentative D call: TRBD1 (5 bases). CDR3 length equals 14 residues. Germline CDR1 and CDR2: SGHKS and YYEKEE (reference sequence). The V gene lost 4 bases and the J gene lost 4 bases, with 11 bases spanning the gap. CDR3 coding DNA: TGTGCCAGCAGCCATGCAAGGGGCACCGGGGAGCTGTTTTTT. Translation gives CASSHARGTGELFF.

This clonotype has more than one count but fewer than ten. The rearrangement joins TRBV5-1 to TRBJ2-7; 11 nucleotides line up with TRBD2. The CDR3 runs 16 residues. The V and J ends lost 5 bases and 7 bases, in that order; junction bases with no gene match: 14. CDR1 and CDR2 (germline): SGHRS, YFSETQ. The DNA of the CDR3 is TGCGCCAGCAGGATACTAGCGGGGGCACCCTACAATGAGCAGTACTTC. It codes for CASRILAGAPYNEQYF. Full variable domain (outside the CDR3, taken from reference TRBV5-1 and TRBJ2-7): KAGVTQTPRYLIKTRGQQVTLSCSPISGHRSVSWYQQTPGQGLQFLFEYFSETQRNKGNFPGRFSGRQFSNSRSEMNVSTLELGDSALYLCASRILAGAPYNEQYFGPGTRLTVT.

This clonotype was picked up a small number of times. The chain links TRBV20-1 to TRBJ1-1, with 10 bases fitting TRBD1. Trimming at V came to 6 bases and at J to 1 base, leaving 5 bases not matched to a gene. Germline lookup yields CDR1 DFQATT and CDR2 SNEGSKA (reference sequence). The CDR3 has 14 amino acids. The CDR3 spells CSAQTGGRNTEAFF. The DNA for the CDR3 is TGCAGTGCCCAGACAGGGGGCAGGAACACTGAAGCTTTCTTT.

This chain uses TRBV15 with TRBJ2-7, with D maybe TRBD1 (6 bases). The J call may be mistaken, given a closer DNA end match to TRBJ2-5. The CDR3 runs 15 residues. CDR1 is LNHNV and CDR2 is YYDKDF in the germline V gene (reference sequence). CDR3 in amino acids: CATSRDRWGPETQYF. CDR3 nucleotides: TGTGCCACCAGCAGAGATCGCTGGGGGCCTGAGACCCAGTACTTC.

The chain employs TRBV7-2 and TRBJ2-4; TRBD1 aligns across 9 bases. In germline, CDR1 is SGHTA, CDR2 FQGNSA. With V trimmed by 4 bases and J by 13 bases, 14 bases remained unmatched. This CDR3 region has 15 residues. The chain's CDR3 is CASSSRDRVTNEQYF. The CDR3 DNA reads TGTGCCAGCAGCTCACGGGACAGGGTGACCAATGAGCAGTACTTC.

In its sample, this clonotype was seen a few times. The V and J genes are TRBV4-3 and TRBJ2-7; TRBD2 is a possible D gene (6 bases). The DNA end lines up better with TRBJ2-5; the J call may be wrong. Germline CDR1 is LGHNA and CDR2 is YSLEER. The CDR3 spans 16 residues. The CDR3 DNA reads as TGCGCCAGCAGCCCCTCAGACTTCGGGGGTAGAGAGACCCAGTACTTC. Its protein is CASSPSDFGGRETQYF.

This chain uses TRBV28 with TRBJ2-1, with TRBD1 identical over 7 bases. Germline lookup yields CDR1 MDHEN and CDR2 SYDVKM. This CDR3 contains 17 residues. The V segment lost 8 bases and the J segment 2 bases; nucleotides outside the gene matches: 15. The CDR3 region is CASSGTVNPGAYNEQFF. In DNA, the CDR3 is TGTGCCAGCTCCGGGACAGTAAATCCCGGGGCCTACAATGAGCAGTTCTTC.

This clonotype was seen a handful of times. The rearrangement uses TRBV4-1 and TRBJ2-7; D uncertain. Germline values: CDR1 MGHRA, CDR2 YSYEKL. Trimming cost V 3 bases and J 3 bases, with 9 bases left between them. The CDR3 has 13 residues. The CDR3 sequence is CASSHGLYYEQYF. For the CDR3, the DNA is TGCGCCAGCAGCCACGGGCTGTACTACGAGCAGTACTTC.

The J gene is TRBJ2-3, the V gene TRBV27; 8 bases fit TRBD2. Germline-derived CDR1 and CDR2 are MNHEY and SMNVEV (reference sequence). The ends lost 1 base at V and 2 bases at J; junction bases unmatched: 8. The CDR3 is made up of 17 amino acids. This CDR3 is CASSLLTGGGTTDTQYF. The CDR3 coding sequence is TGTGCCAGCAGTTTATTGACGGGGGGGGGAACCACAGATACGCAGTATTTT.

With respect to this clonotype: An end of the junction differs from the germline gene, which may be a read error. V and J are TRBV30 and TRBJ2-3; D is ambiguous. The germline CDR1 and CDR2 sequences are GTSNPN and SVGIG (reference sequence). The CDR3 totals 12 residues. The CDR3 region has the DNA TGTGCCTGGAGTGTAAGCACAGATACGCAGTGTTTT. Its protein is CAWSVSTDTQCF.

Regarding this clonotype: Compared with germline, one end of the junction differs, possibly owing to a read error. The chain couples TRBV4-1 to TRBJ2-3, with D perhaps being TRBD1 or TRBD2 (5 bases each). This CDR3 has 16 residues. Germline V gene data show CDR1 as MGHRA and CDR2 as YSYEKL. CDR3 protein: CASSQKKRESTGTQYF. CDR3 DNA: TGCGCCAGCAGCCAAAAAAAGAGGGAGAGCACAGGTACGCAGTATTTT.

V is TRBV7-2 and J is TRBJ1-2; 7 bases map to TRBD1. This CDR3 is 14 amino acids long. V shed 5 bases, J shed 4 bases, and the junction held 7 bases outside the gene matches. Germline V gene lookup returns CDR1 SGHTA and CDR2 FQGNSA. The CDR3 DNA follows: TGTGCCAGCAGCGGCCTACAGGGGCTCTATGGCTACACCTTC. Residues: CASSGLQGLYGYTF.